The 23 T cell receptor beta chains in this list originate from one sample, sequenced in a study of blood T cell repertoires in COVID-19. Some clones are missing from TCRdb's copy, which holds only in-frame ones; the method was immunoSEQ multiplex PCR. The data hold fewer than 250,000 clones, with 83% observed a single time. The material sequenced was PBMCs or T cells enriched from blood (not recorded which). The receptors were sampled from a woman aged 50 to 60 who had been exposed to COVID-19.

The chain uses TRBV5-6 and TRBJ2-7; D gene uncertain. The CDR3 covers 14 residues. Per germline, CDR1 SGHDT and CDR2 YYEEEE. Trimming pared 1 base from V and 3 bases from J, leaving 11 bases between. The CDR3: CASSLFAANYEQYF. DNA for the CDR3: TGTGCCAGCAGCTTGTTTGCGGCTAACTACGAGCAGTACTTC.

The CDR3: CASNIGGSGYTF. The DNA of the CDR3 is TGTGCCAGCAATATAGGGGGATCCGGCTACACCTTC. V usage is TRBV28 and J usage is TRBJ1-2, with TRBD1 as a possible D gene (6 bases). The V and J ends lost 7 bases and 8 bases respectively, with 14 bases between them. In germline, CDR1 is MDHEN, CDR2 SYDVKM. The CDR3 length is 12 residues.

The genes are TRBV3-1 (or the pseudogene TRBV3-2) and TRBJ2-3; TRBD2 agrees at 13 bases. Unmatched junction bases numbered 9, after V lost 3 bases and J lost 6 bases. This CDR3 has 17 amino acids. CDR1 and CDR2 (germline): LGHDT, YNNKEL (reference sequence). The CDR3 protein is CASSHFGLAGDGDTQYF. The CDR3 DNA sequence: TGTGCCAGCAGCCACTTCGGACTAGCGGGGGATGGGGATACGCAGTATTTT.

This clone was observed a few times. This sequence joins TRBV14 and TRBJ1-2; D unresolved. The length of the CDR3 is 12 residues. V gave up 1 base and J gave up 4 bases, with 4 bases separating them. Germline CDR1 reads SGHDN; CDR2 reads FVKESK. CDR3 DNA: TGTGCCAGCAGCCAAGCTAGCTATGGCTACACCTTC. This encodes CASSQASYGYTF.

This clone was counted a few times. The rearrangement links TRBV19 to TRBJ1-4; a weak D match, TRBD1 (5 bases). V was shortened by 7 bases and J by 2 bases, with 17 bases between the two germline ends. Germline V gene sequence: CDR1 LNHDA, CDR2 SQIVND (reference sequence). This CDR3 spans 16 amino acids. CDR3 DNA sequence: TGTGCCAGTACCACCCCTCAGACAGTCACTAATGAAAAACTGTTTTTT. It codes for CASTTPQTVTNEKLFF.

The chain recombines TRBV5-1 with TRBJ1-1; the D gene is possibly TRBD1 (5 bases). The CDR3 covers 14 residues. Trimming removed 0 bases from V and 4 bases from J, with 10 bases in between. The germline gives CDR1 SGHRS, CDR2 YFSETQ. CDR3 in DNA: TGCGCCAGCAGCTTGGCCCGGGGGAGCACTGAAGCTTTCTTT. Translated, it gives CASSLARGSTEAFF.

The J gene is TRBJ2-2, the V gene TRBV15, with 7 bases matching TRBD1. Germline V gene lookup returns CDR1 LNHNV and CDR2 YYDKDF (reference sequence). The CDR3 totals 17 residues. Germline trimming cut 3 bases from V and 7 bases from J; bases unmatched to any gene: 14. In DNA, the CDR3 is TGTGCCACCAGCAGTGACACTCCGGGACAGTTAGTCGGGGAGCTGTTTTTT. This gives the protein CATSSDTPGQLVGELFF. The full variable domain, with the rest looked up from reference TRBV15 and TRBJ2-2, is DAMVIQNPRYQVTQFGKPVTLSCSQTLNHNVMYWYQQKSSQAPKLLFHYYDKDFNNEADTPDNFQSRRPNTSFCFLDIRSPGLGDTAMYLCATSSDTPGQLVGELFFGEGSRLTVL.

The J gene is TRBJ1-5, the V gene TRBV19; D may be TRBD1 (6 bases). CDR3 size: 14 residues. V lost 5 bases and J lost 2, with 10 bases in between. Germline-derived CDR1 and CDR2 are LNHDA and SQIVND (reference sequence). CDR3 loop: CASSYRVGNQPQHF. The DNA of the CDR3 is TGTGCCAGTAGTTACAGGGTGGGCAATCAGCCCCAGCATTTT.

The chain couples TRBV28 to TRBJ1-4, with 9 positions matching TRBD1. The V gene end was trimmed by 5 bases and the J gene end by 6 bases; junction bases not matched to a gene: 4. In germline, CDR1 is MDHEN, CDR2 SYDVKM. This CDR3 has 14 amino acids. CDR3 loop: CASSMTGGHEKLFF. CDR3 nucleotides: TGTGCCAGCAGTATGACAGGGGGTCATGAAAAACTGTTTTTT.

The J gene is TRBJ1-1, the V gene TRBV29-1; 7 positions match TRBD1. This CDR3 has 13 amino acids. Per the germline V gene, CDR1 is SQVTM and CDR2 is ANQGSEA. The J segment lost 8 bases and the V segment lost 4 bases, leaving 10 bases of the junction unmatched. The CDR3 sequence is CSVVGQGEWEAFF. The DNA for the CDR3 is TGCAGCGTTGTGGGGCAGGGGGAGTGGGAAGCTTTCTTT.

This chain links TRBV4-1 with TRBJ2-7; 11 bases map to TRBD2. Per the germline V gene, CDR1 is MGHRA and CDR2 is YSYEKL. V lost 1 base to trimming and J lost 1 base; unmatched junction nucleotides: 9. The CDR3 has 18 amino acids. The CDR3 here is CASSQVSSLAGVSYEQYF. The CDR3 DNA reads TGCGCCAGCAGCCAAGTCTCCTCACTAGCGGGGGTATCCTACGAGCAGTACTTC.

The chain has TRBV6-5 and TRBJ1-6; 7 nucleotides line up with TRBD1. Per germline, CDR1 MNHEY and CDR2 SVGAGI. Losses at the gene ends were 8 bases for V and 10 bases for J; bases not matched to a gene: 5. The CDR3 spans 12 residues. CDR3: CASDLQGSPLHF. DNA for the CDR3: TGTGCCAGCGATTTACAGGGGTCACCCCTCCACTTT.

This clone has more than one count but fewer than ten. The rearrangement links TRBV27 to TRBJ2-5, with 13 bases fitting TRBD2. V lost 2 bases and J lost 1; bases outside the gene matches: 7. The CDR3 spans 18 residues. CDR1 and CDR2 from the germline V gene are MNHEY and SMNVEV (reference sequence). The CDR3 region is CASSLRTSGGNVQETQYF. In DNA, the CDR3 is TGTGCCAGCAGTTTACGGACTAGCGGGGGTAACGTCCAAGAGACCCAGTACTTC.

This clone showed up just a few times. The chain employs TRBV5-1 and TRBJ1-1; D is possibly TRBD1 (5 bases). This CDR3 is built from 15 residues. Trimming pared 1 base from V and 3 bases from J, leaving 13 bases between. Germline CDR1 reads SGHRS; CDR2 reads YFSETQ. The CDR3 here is CASSLRGGGDTEAFF. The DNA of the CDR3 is TGCGCCAGCAGCTTGAGGGGAGGTGGGGACACTGAAGCTTTCTTT.

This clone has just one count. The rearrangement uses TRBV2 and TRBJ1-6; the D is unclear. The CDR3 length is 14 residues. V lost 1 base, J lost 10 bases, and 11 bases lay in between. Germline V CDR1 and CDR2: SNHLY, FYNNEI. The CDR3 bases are TGTGCCAGCAGTGAAGGCGCCTTGAGGTCACCCCTCCACTTT. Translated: CASSEGALRSPLHF.

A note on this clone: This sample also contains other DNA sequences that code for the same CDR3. The CDR3 region is CASSVNTEAFF. CDR3 nucleotides: TGTGCCAGCAGTGTAAACACTGAAGCTTTCTTT. This chain joins TRBV2 and TRBJ1-1; D gene uncertain. Trimming shortened V by 4 bases and J by 2 bases, and 2 bases separated the two germline ends. Germline CDR1 is SNHLY and CDR2 is FYNNEI. The CDR3 spans 11 residues.

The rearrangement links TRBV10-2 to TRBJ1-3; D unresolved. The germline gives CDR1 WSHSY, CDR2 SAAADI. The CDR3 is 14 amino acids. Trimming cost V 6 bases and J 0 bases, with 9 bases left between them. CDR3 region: CASRLGDSGNTIYF. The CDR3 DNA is TGCGCCAGCAGGCTGGGCGACTCTGGAAACACCATATATTTT.

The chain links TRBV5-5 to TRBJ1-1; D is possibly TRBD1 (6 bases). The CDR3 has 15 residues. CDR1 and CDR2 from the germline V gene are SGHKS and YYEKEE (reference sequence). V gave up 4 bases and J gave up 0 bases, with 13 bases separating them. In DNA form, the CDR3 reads TGTGCCAGCAGCCCGACAGGTTCTATGAACACTGAAGCTTTCTTT. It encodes CASSPTGSMNTEAFF.

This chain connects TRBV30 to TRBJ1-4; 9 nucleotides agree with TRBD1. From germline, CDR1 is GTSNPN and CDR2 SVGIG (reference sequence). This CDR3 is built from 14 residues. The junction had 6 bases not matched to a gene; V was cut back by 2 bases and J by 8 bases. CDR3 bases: TGTGCCTGGAGTCGGTGGACAGGGGAGGAAAAACTGTTTTTT. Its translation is CAWSRWTGEEKLFF. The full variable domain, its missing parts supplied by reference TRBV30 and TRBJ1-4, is SQTIHQWPATLVQPVGSPLSLECTVEGTSNPNLYWYRQAAGRGLQLLFYSVGIGQISSEVPQNLSASRPQDRQFILSSKKLLLSDSGFYLCAWSRWTGEEKLFFGSGTQLSVL.

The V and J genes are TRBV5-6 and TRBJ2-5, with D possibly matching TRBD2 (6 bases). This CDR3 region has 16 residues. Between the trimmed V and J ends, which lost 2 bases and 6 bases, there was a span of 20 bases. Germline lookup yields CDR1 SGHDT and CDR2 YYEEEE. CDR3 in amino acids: CASSFGRGLTLQTQYF. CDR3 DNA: TGTGCCAGCAGCTTCGGACGGGGACTGACTCTACAGACCCAGTACTTC.

The CDR3 is CAWSPTEETQYF. As DNA, the CDR3 is TGTGCCTGGAGTCCCACTGAGGAGACCCAGTACTTC. The V call is TRBV30, the J call TRBJ2-5, with D unclear. Trimming removed 2 bases from V and 5 bases from J, with 9 bases in between. In germline, CDR1 is GTSNPN, CDR2 SVGIG (reference sequence). The CDR3 runs 12 residues.

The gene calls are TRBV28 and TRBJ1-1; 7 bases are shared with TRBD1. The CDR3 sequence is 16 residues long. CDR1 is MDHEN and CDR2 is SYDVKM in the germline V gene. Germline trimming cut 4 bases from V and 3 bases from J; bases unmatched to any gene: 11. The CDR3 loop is CASSSFRQGRDTEAFF. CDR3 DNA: TGTGCCAGCAGTTCCTTCCGACAGGGCAGGGACACTGAAGCTTTCTTT.

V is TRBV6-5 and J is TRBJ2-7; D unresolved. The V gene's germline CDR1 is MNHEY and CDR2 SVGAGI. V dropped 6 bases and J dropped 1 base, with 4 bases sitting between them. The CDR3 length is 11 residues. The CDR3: CASSNSYEQYF. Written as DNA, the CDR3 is TGTGCCAGCAGCAATTCCTACGAGCAGTACTTC.